This is a list of T cell receptor beta chains from one sample in a study of T cells in localized non-small cell lung cancer. TCRdb's copy holds only in-frame clones and misses some; the assay was immunoSEQ multiplex PCR. The data contain around 16,000 clones, 80% to 90% of them singletons. The sequencing used peripheral blood, collected before any cancer treatment. Receptor source: a male donor older than 55 with stage I lung adenocarcinoma. Each CDR3 is given with its conserved first and last residue. Each record gives: V gene, J gene, clone size, D gene, CDR3 DNA, CDR3 protein. A D gene is named only where the DNA matches it firmly. The size field is filled for only some rows; it gives once, few, many or a size class.

v_gene: TRBV19; j_gene: TRBJ2-2; abundance: -; d_gene: -; CDR3nt: TGTGCCAGCGGGTTGAGACGGTTGAACACCGGGGAGCTGTTTTTT; CDR3aa: CASGLRRLNTGELFF
v_gene: TRBV5-1; j_gene: TRBJ1-1; abundance: few; d_gene: -; CDR3nt: TGCGCCAGCAGCTTGACGGGGGGAAGGACTGAAGCTTTCTTT; CDR3aa: CASSLTGGRTEAFF
v_gene: TRBV4-1; j_gene: TRBJ1-4; abundance: -; d_gene: -; CDR3nt: TGCGCCAGCAGCCAAGAGTCTATTTCGGACAATGAAAAACTGTTTTTT; CDR3aa: CASSQESISDNEKLFF
v_gene: TRBV19; j_gene: TRBJ1-6; abundance: -; d_gene: TRBD1; CDR3nt: TGTGCCAGTAGTATCGACAGGGGTAATTCACCCCTCCACTTT; CDR3aa: CASSIDRGNSPLHF
v_gene: TRBV5-1; j_gene: TRBJ1-3; abundance: -; d_gene: -; CDR3nt: TGCGCCAGCACCGGCTCTGGAAACACCATATATTTT; CDR3aa: CASTGSGNTIYF
v_gene: TRBV6-6; j_gene: TRBJ2-7; abundance: -; d_gene: TRBD1; CDR3nt: TGTGCCAGCAGTTACTCGCCGACAGGGTACGAGCAGTACTTC; CDR3aa: CASSYSPTGYEQYF
v_gene: TRBV7-2; j_gene: TRBJ2-5; abundance: once; d_gene: -; CDR3nt: TGTGCCAGCAGCTCCGGAGCGCTTGATCAAGAGACCCAGTACTTC; CDR3aa: CASSSGALDQETQYF
v_gene: TRBV11-2; j_gene: TRBJ1-2; abundance: -; d_gene: -; CDR3nt: TGTGCCAGCAGCTTAGATGGTTTGGGTGGCTACACCTTC; CDR3aa: CASSLDGLGGYTF
v_gene: TRBV6-6; j_gene: TRBJ1-1; abundance: -; d_gene: -; CDR3nt: TGTGCCAGCAGTTACTCAAGGGGAGACGGCACTGAAGCTTTCTTT; CDR3aa: CASSYSRGDGTEAFF
v_gene: TRBV7-2; j_gene: TRBJ1-2; abundance: -; d_gene: -; CDR3nt: TGTGCCAGCAGCTTAGAGGGGCCCCCTAACTATGGCTACACCTTC; CDR3aa: CASSLEGPPNYGYTF
v_gene: TRBV6-5; j_gene: TRBJ2-3; abundance: -; d_gene: -; CDR3nt: TGTGCCAGCAGTTTTTCGAGCAGGGAGATCGGAGATACGCAGTATTTT; CDR3aa: CASSFSSREIGDTQYF
v_gene: TRBV18; j_gene: TRBJ1-3; abundance: -; d_gene: -; CDR3nt: TGTGCCAGCTCACCACAGTACAGCGCTGGAAACACCATATATTTT; CDR3aa: CASSPQYSAGNTIYF
v_gene: TRBV6-1; j_gene: TRBJ1-1; abundance: once; d_gene: -; CDR3nt: TGTGCCAGCAACTTATTGGACACTGAAGCTTTCTTT; CDR3aa: CASNLLDTEAFF
v_gene: TRBV5-8; j_gene: TRBJ1-1; abundance: -; d_gene: -; CDR3nt: TGTGCCAGCAGCCACAACCTGGACAGCCCCGAAGTGAACACTGAAGCTTTCTTT; CDR3aa: CASSHNLDSPEVNTEAFF
v_gene: TRBV28; j_gene: TRBJ2-2; abundance: -; d_gene: -; CDR3nt: TGTGCCAGCAGTTCTCATTCAGGTGACACCGGGGAGCTGTTTTTT; CDR3aa: CASSSHSGDTGELFF
v_gene: TRBV7-2; j_gene: TRBJ1-2; abundance: -; d_gene: TRBD1; CDR3nt: TGTGCCAGCAGTCCCGACAGGGGCTATGGCTACACCTTC; CDR3aa: CASSPDRGYGYTF
v_gene: TRBV18; j_gene: TRBJ2-1; abundance: -; d_gene: TRBD1; CDR3nt: TGTGCCAGCTCACCCCGGGACAGGGACAATGAGCAGTTCTTC; CDR3aa: CASSPRDRDNEQFF
v_gene: TRBV13; j_gene: TRBJ1-4; abundance: -; d_gene: -; CDR3nt: TGTGCCAGCAGCTTACAAAGGGTGACGGGGCCTGAAAAACTGTTTTTT; CDR3aa: CASSLQRVTGPEKLFF
v_gene: TRBV27; j_gene: TRBJ2-2; abundance: once; d_gene: -; CDR3nt: TGTGCCAGCAGTTTATTAGTAGGCTGGAACACCGGGGAGCTGTTTTTT; CDR3aa: CASSLLVGWNTGELFF
v_gene: TRBV27; j_gene: TRBJ1-1; abundance: few; d_gene: -; CDR3nt: TGTGCCAGCAGTTATCAAGCTCGGACTGAAGCTTTCTTT; CDR3aa: CASSYQARTEAFF
v_gene: TRBV28; j_gene: TRBJ1-2; abundance: -; d_gene: TRBD1; CDR3nt: TGTGCCAGCAGTCCTTTGACAGGGCTCAACTATGGCTACACCTTC; CDR3aa: CASSPLTGLNYGYTF
v_gene: TRBV28; j_gene: TRBJ1-1; abundance: -; d_gene: -; CDR3nt: TGTGCCAGCAGTTTAATCCGATCTGAAGCTTTCTTT; CDR3aa: CASSLIRSEAFF
v_gene: TRBV6-5; j_gene: TRBJ1-2; abundance: few; d_gene: -; CDR3nt: TGTGCCAGCAGTTACACGGGGGGGTATGGCTACACCTTC; CDR3aa: CASSYTGGYGYTF
v_gene: TRBV11-2; j_gene: TRBJ2-7; abundance: once; d_gene: TRBD1; CDR3nt: TGTGCCAGCAGCAGAACGCGGACAGGGAACGAGCAGTACTTC; CDR3aa: CASSRTRTGNEQYF
v_gene: TRBV28; j_gene: TRBJ1-5; abundance: -; d_gene: TRBD1; CDR3nt: TGTGCCAGCAGTGTTCCTACAGGGGGGAATCAGCCCCAGCATTTT; CDR3aa: CASSVPTGGNQPQHF
v_gene: TRBV7-8; j_gene: TRBJ2-7; abundance: -; d_gene: TRBD1; CDR3nt: TGTGCCAGCAGCTCCGGACAGGGAACCTCCTTTGCCTACGAGCAGTACTTC; CDR3aa: CASSSGQGTSFAYEQYF
v_gene: TRBV6-5; j_gene: TRBJ1-5; abundance: -; d_gene: -; CDR3nt: TGTGCCAGCAGTAAGTCCATCCGAAGCCAGCCCCAGCATTTT; CDR3aa: CASSKSIRSQPQHF
v_gene: TRBV7-9; j_gene: TRBJ2-4; abundance: -; d_gene: -; CDR3nt: TGTGCCAGCAGCCTCGGGACAACCGATATCGCCATTCAGTACTTC; CDR3aa: CASSLGTTDIAIQYF
v_gene: TRBV5-1; j_gene: TRBJ1-2; abundance: -; d_gene: TRBD1; CDR3nt: TGCGCCAGCGGAAGGGACAGGGGGGAATATGGCTACACCTTC; CDR3aa: CASGRDRGEYGYTF
v_gene: TRBV5-1; j_gene: TRBJ2-7; abundance: -; d_gene: -; CDR3nt: TGCGCCAGCAGCTTACAGGGCGGCGGCGAGCAGTACTTC; CDR3aa: CASSLQGGGEQYF
v_gene: TRBV9; j_gene: TRBJ1-5; abundance: -; d_gene: TRBD1; CDR3nt: TGTGCCAGCAGCGTAGGGACAGGGTCCAGCCAGCCCCAGCATTTT; CDR3aa: CASSVGTGSSQPQHF
v_gene: TRBV7-8; j_gene: TRBJ1-6; abundance: -; d_gene: -; CDR3nt: TGTGCCAGCAGCGTACAGGGTGGGAATTCACCCCTCCACTTT; CDR3aa: CASSVQGGNSPLHF
v_gene: TRBV4-1; j_gene: TRBJ1-1; abundance: -; d_gene: TRBD1; CDR3nt: TGCGCCAGCAGCCATTCAGGGGGCCGGGCGGACACTGAAGCTTTCTTT; CDR3aa: CASSHSGGRADTEAFF
v_gene: TRBV7-9; j_gene: TRBJ2-3; abundance: -; d_gene: TRBD2; CDR3nt: TGTGCCAGCAGCCATTCTAGCGGAACCACAGATACGCAGTATTTT; CDR3aa: CASSHSSGTTDTQYF
v_gene: TRBV4-3; j_gene: TRBJ2-3; abundance: once; d_gene: -; CDR3nt: TGCGCCAGCAGCCAAGTATTTGGTGGGCTCGCAATCGGAGATACGCAGTATTTT; CDR3aa: CASSQVFGGLAIGDTQYF
v_gene: TRBV10-3; j_gene: TRBJ2-1; abundance: -; d_gene: TRBD2; CDR3nt: TGTGCCATCAGAACTAGCGGGAGTGTATCCTACAATGAGCAGTTCTTC; CDR3aa: CAIRTSGSVSYNEQFF
v_gene: TRBV4-2; j_gene: TRBJ2-1; abundance: -; d_gene: -; CDR3nt: TGTGCCAGCAGCCCATACTTATACGGCGGGGCGACATCAGACAGCTCTTGGGGTCTGTTCTTC; CDR3aa: CASSPYLYGGATSDSSWGLFF
v_gene: TRBV19; j_gene: TRBJ1-2; abundance: -; d_gene: -; CDR3nt: TGTGCCAGTAGAAGGACAACGACAGAAAACTATGGCTACACCTTC; CDR3aa: CASRRTTTENYGYTF
v_gene: TRBV6-5; j_gene: TRBJ2-7; abundance: -; d_gene: -; CDR3nt: TGTGCCAGCAGACAGCCGAGCTCCTACGAGCAGTACTTC; CDR3aa: CASRQPSSYEQYF
v_gene: TRBV30; j_gene: TRBJ1-1; abundance: -; d_gene: -; CDR3nt: TGTGCCTGGATACAGGGAGGCACTGAAGCTTTCTTT; CDR3aa: CAWIQGGTEAFF
v_gene: TRBV11-1; j_gene: TRBJ2-1; abundance: -; d_gene: -; CDR3nt: TGTGCCAGCAGCCCGGAGGGGGCAGGGTGGGGCAATGAGCAGTTCTTC; CDR3aa: CASSPEGAGWGNEQFF
v_gene: TRBV30; j_gene: TRBJ2-4; abundance: -; d_gene: -; CDR3nt: TGTGCCTGGAGTCGAGACCGCGCACCACTAGCCAAAAACATTCAGTACTTC; CDR3aa: CAWSRDRAPLAKNIQYF
v_gene: TRBV28; j_gene: TRBJ1-5; abundance: -; d_gene: -; CDR3nt: TGTGCCAGCAGGTCCCATAGCAATCAGCCCCAGCATTTT; CDR3aa: CASRSHSNQPQHF
v_gene: TRBV7-2; j_gene: TRBJ2-5; abundance: -; d_gene: -; CDR3nt: TGTGCCAGCAGCTTAAATCGCGGGGTGGGGGAGACCCAGTACTTC; CDR3aa: CASSLNRGVGETQYF
v_gene: TRBV7-8; j_gene: TRBJ1-1; abundance: -; d_gene: -; CDR3nt: TGTGCCAGCAGCTTAATGGGGAACACTGAAGCTTTCTTT; CDR3aa: CASSLMGNTEAFF
v_gene: TRBV10-3; j_gene: TRBJ2-3; abundance: -; d_gene: TRBD2; CDR3nt: TGTGCCATCAGTGAGCGGGGGGAAGCAGATACGCAGTATTTT; CDR3aa: CAISERGEADTQYF
v_gene: TRBV7-7; j_gene: TRBJ2-2; abundance: -; d_gene: -; CDR3nt: TGTGCTAGCAGCCCCCGTCCAAACACCGGGGAGCTGTTTTTT; CDR3aa: CASSPRPNTGELFF